This entry is about one TCR beta chain. This sample was included in a study of blood T cell repertoires in COVID-19. The CDR3 is 15 amino acids. The V gene lost 1 base and the J gene lost 7 bases, with 11 bases spanning the gap. Germline V gene data show CDR1 as SGHVS and CDR2 as FNYEAQ. TCRdb's table, derived via immunoSEQ multiplex PCR, lists solely in-frame clones and lacks some. The table has nearly 350,000 clones, around 87% seen once; the top ten hold about 6%. Sequenced input: peripheral blood. The J gene is TRBJ1-6, the V gene TRBV7-6; D is ambiguous. The clonotype was recovered from a woman in her fifties or sixties with COVID-19, enrolled during active disease. CDR3 amino acids: CASSLGRALNSPLHF. CDR3 in DNA: TGTGCCAGCAGCTTAGGGAGGGCCCTGAATTCACCCCTCCACTTT.